A single sample gave rise to the 20 T cell receptor beta chains below, sequenced in a study of blood T cells in healthy people across ages. A sample-barcoded 5' primer and a J-beta primer mix were used in a second PCR of roughly 7 to 11 cycles. MiXCR, run by TCRdb on the 5' RACE reads, gives a single entry per CDR3 protein. The table lists around 870,000 distinct CDR3 sequences, about 30% of them singletons. Sample: blood. The receptors come from a woman of 80 years or more in good health.

CDR3 nucleotides: TGTGCCAGCAGTTACGAGGGGCGCCGGCAGTACTTC. This codes for CASSYEGRRQYF. The chain carries TRBV7-8 and TRBJ2-5; possibly TRBD1 or TRBD2 for D (5 bases each). V gave up 6 bases and J gave up 11 bases, with 16 bases separating them. This CDR3 region has 12 residues. Germline values: CDR1 SGHVS, CDR2 FQNEAQ.

This clonotype occurred many times. V is TRBV5-1 and J is TRBJ2-1, with 7 bases aligning to TRBD2. CDR1 and CDR2 from the germline V gene are SGHRS and YFSETQ. The CDR3 totals 16 residues. The trim removed 4 bases at V and 3 bases at J, leaving 10 bases unmatched. This CDR3 is CASSLLLADLYNEQFF. The CDR3 bases are TGCGCCAGCAGCCTCCTCCTAGCGGACCTCTACAATGAGCAGTTCTTC.

The chain uses TRBV3-1 and TRBJ2-1; D gene unclear. Trimming left V 0 bases short and J 4 bases short, with 10 bases between. The CDR3 is made up of 15 amino acids. Germline CDR1 reads LGHDT; CDR2 reads YNNKEL (reference sequence). CDR3 in amino acids: CASSQDSNRYNEQFF. The CDR3 DNA follows: TGTGCCAGCAGCCAAGATTCAAACCGTTACAATGAGCAGTTCTTC.

This clonotype was detected a few times. This rearrangement joins TRBV18 to TRBJ2-4; no clear D gene. Gene TRBJ2-7 matches the end of the DNA better, so the J call may be wrong. Germline V gene data show CDR1 as KGHSH and CDR2 as LQKENI. The CDR3 loop spans 15 amino acids. This CDR3 is CASSPPGTEVYEQYF. CDR3 DNA sequence: TGTGCCAGCTCACCACCGGGAACAGAGGTATACGAGCAGTACTTC.

This clonotype was seen ten or more times. The chain employs TRBV5-1 and TRBJ2-1, with 7 bases that match TRBD2. Germline CDR1 and CDR2: SGHRS and YFSETQ. V lost 0 bases to trimming and J lost 2 bases; unmatched junction nucleotides: 5. The CDR3 sequence is 16 residues long. CDR3 DNA sequence: TGCGCCAGCAGCTTGGCCGGGGGGAGTACCTACAATGAGCAGTTCTTC. Its translation: CASSLAGGSTYNEQFF.

V usage is TRBV7-9 and J usage is TRBJ2-5, with 7 bases lining up with TRBD1. The V gene end was trimmed by 3 bases and the J gene end by 11 bases; junction bases not matched to a gene: 12. This CDR3 region has 14 residues. Per the germline V gene, CDR1 is SEHNR and CDR2 is FQNEAQ (reference sequence). CDR3 nucleotides: TGTGCCAGCAGCTTGGACAGGCCTGGATGGGAGCAGTACTTC. It yields the protein CASSLDRPGWEQYF.

In the case of this clonotype: A junction boundary mismatches the germline segment, possibly from a read error. The rearrangement uses TRBV6-2 or TRBV6-3 and TRBJ2-6; TRBD1 might be the D (5 bases). In germline, CDR1 is MNHEY, CDR2 SVGEGT. CDR3 length: 15 amino acids. As DNA, the CDR3 is TGTACCAGCACCCTCAGGGAAGCTGGGGCCAACGTCCTGACTTTC. Amino acid sequence: CTSTLREAGANVLTF.

This clonotype came up a few times. The genes are TRBV29-1 and TRBJ2-3; 7 bases agree with TRBD2. There are 13 residues in the CDR3. Germline values: CDR1 SQVTM, CDR2 ANQGSEA. J lost 1 base, V lost 5 bases, and 3 bases had no gene match. The CDR3 is CSVRREGTDTQYF. The CDR3 DNA follows: TGCAGCGTTCGCCGGGAGGGCACAGATACGCAGTATTTT.

In its sample, this clonotype was seen many times. The rearrangement uses TRBV7-2 and TRBJ1-5, with 9 bases matching TRBD1. With V trimmed by 5 bases and J by 6 bases, 8 bases remained unmatched. Germline V gives CDR1 SGHTA, CDR2 FQGNSA. The CDR3 spans 15 residues. The CDR3 loop is CASSTQGAVGQPQHF. DNA of the CDR3: TGTGCCAGCAGCACACAGGGGGCTGTCGGTCAGCCCCAGCATTTT.

The V and J genes are TRBV7-9 and TRBJ2-2; possibly TRBD1 for D (5 bases). Germline V gene lookup returns CDR1 SEHNR and CDR2 FQNEAQ (reference sequence). The CDR3 length is 14 residues. Trimming removed 6 bases from V and 0 bases from J, with 8 bases in between. The CDR3 region is CASRKGSNTGELFF. The CDR3 DNA follows: TGTGCCAGCAGAAAGGGGTCGAACACCGGGGAGCTGTTTTTT.

There are many counts of this clonotype. The chain joins TRBV7-9 to TRBJ2-7; maybe TRBD1 (5 bases). Germline CDR1 is SEHNR and CDR2 is FQNEAQ (reference sequence). The V end was cut by 5 bases, the J end by 2 bases, with 28 bases between. This CDR3 spans 19 amino acids. CDR3 in DNA: TGTGCCAGCAGCACTACCCACTCCAAACAGGAATCTCTTACCTACGAGCAGTACTTC. Translated, it gives CASSTTHSKQESLTYEQYF.

The V gene is TRBV28, the J gene TRBJ2-4; possibly TRBD1 for D (7 bases). The J call is uncertain, as TRBJ2-7 better fits the DNA end. The CDR3 is 13 residues long. Per germline, CDR1 MDHEN and CDR2 SYDVKM. In nucleotides, the CDR3 is TGTGCCAGCAGGTCAGGGGGGCCCTACGAGCAGTACTTC. It encodes CASRSGGPYEQYF.

Concerning this clonotype: A single base separates this from a much larger clone, so it may be a read error. This chain joins TRBV7-2 and TRBJ2-5, with D unresolved. CDR1 and CDR2 from the germline V gene are SGHTA and FQGNSA. The germline V and J ends were trimmed by 1 base and 11 bases, with 14 bases remaining between them. The CDR3 contains 13 residues. The CDR3 region has the DNA TGTGCCAGCAGCTTAGAACAATGCAATGAGCAGTACTTC. Amino acids: CASSLEQCNEQYF.

This clonotype was found a few times. This may be a read error: a much more frequent sequence differs by one nucleotide. J is TRBJ1-2 and V is TRBV24-1; D not resolved. Germline CDR1 and CDR2: KGHDR and SFDVKD. The CDR3 runs to 11 residues. V lost 4 bases and J lost 5, with 4 bases in between. This CDR3 reads CATSEGYGYTF. The CDR3 DNA reads as TGTGCCACCAGTGAGGGGTATGGCTACACCTTC.

This clonotype was counted at least ten times. The CDR3 here is CASSPLGTDTQYF. Written as DNA, the CDR3 is TGTGCCAGCAGTCCTCTAGGGACAGATACGCAGTATTTT. The chain has TRBV18 and TRBJ2-3; no definite D call. Trimming shortened V by 8 bases and J by 3 bases, and 12 bases separated the two germline ends. CDR1 and CDR2 (germline): KGHSH, LQKENI. The CDR3 length is 13 residues. The entire variable domain, with the rest obtained from reference TRBV18 and TRBJ2-3, is as follows: NAGVMQNPRHLVRRRGQEARLRCSPMKGHSHVYWYRQLPEEGLKFMVYLQKENIIDESGMPKERFSAEFPKEGPSILRIQQVVRGDSAAYFCASSPLGTDTQYFGPGTRLTVL.

This clonotype was detected many times. V and J are TRBV18 and TRBJ2-5; D is unresolved. The germline CDR1 and CDR2 sequences are KGHSH and LQKENI. CDR3 length: 13 amino acids. Trimming took 3 bases from V and 2 from J, leaving 7 bases between them. CDR3: CASSPQNQETQYF. The CDR3 DNA reads TGTGCCAGCTCACCTCAGAATCAAGAGACCCAGTACTTC.

Turning to this clonotype: One base away lies a much larger clone, so this may be a sequencing read error. This chain joins TRBV5-1 and TRBJ2-4; 7 nucleotides agree with TRBD1. The V gene end was trimmed by 7 bases and the J gene end by 1 base; junction bases not matched to a gene: 8. Germline V lookup: CDR1 SGHRS, CDR2 YFSETQ. This CDR3 has 15 amino acids. The CDR3 sequence: CASGEGQVAKNIQYF. For the CDR3, the DNA is TGCGCCAGCGGCGAAGGACAGGTTGCCAAAAACATTCAGTACTTC.

This clonotype was observed many times. The chain combines TRBV7-2 with TRBJ1-5; D is undetermined. The CDR3 is made up of 12 amino acids. V gave up 9 bases and J gave up 4 bases, with 10 bases separating them. Germline values: CDR1 SGHTA, CDR2 FQGNSA. This chain's CDR3 is CASSLLNQPQHF. The CDR3 DNA reads as TGTGCCAGTTCTCTCCTGAATCAGCCCCAGCATTTT.

This clonotype appeared many times. The chain joins TRBV7-2 to TRBJ2-1; unclear D gene. The V gene lost 1 base and the J gene lost 0 bases, with 16 bases spanning the gap. The CDR3 has 18 residues. Germline loops: CDR1 SGHTA, CDR2 FQGNSA. DNA of the CDR3: TGTGCCAGCAGCTTAGTAACGGCCTCCCAGAGCTCCTACAATGAGCAGTTCTTC. Translating gives CASSLVTASQSSYNEQFF. The whole variable domain, remainder taken from reference TRBV7-2 and TRBJ2-1, is GAGVSQSPSNKVTEKGKDVELRCDPISGHTALYWYRQSLGQGLEFLIYFQGNSAPDKSGLPSDRFSAERTGGSVSTLTIQRTQQEDSAVYLCASSLVTASQSSYNEQFFGPGTRLTVL.

V and J are TRBV7-2 and TRBJ2-3; 9 bases agree with TRBD2. This CDR3 comprises 17 residues. In germline, CDR1 is SGHTA, CDR2 FQGNSA. V gave up 3 bases and J gave up 1 base; unmatched junction bases: 8. In DNA form, the CDR3 reads TGTGCCAGCAGCTTGGCCCTAGCGGGGTGGCGCACAGATACGCAGTATTTT. This translates into CASSLALAGWRTDTQYF.